The 27 T cell receptor beta chains reported below all come from one sample, sequenced in a study of OX40 agonist ivuxolimab in advanced cancers. Library generation was performed with the immunoSEQ multiplex PCR assay. TCRdb carries this immuneACCESS record with in-frame sequences only. Its versions omit some clonotypes, under half of them owing to an unresolved V gene in the studies checked, with the rest unexplained. The table for this sample lists fewer than 15,000 clones; approximately 75% of them were counted only once. The ten top clones hold roughly 30% of the sample. Sequencing was performed on CD4+ or CD8+ T cells sorted from blood, taken in a trial of the OX40 agonist ivuxolimab. Receptors were obtained from an adult with an advanced solid tumor such as melanoma, head and neck, liver or kidney cancer.

Relative to its sample, this clone is medium-sized. The chain is built from TRBV2 and TRBJ2-7; D is perhaps TRBD1 or TRBD2 (5 bases each). V lost 6 bases and J lost 1, with 10 bases in between. Germline CDR1 reads SNHLY; CDR2 reads FYNNEI. The CDR3 contains 13 residues. The CDR3 sequence is CASSPGTSYEQYF. The CDR3 nucleotides are TGTGCCAGCAGCCCCGGGACGTCCTACGAGCAGTACTTC.

The rearrangement uses TRBV2 and TRBJ1-2, with 7 positions matching TRBD1. J lost 9 bases, V lost 7 bases, and 11 bases had no gene match. Germline CDR1 is SNHLY and CDR2 is FYNNEI. This CDR3 has 13 residues. The CDR3 loop reads CASTGQLLQRYTF. DNA of the CDR3: TGTGCCAGCACGGGACAGCTACTTCAGCGCTACACCTTC.

The rearrangement joins TRBV7-9 to TRBJ2-7, with 9 bases aligning to TRBD2. Germline V gives CDR1 SEHNR, CDR2 FQNEAQ (reference sequence). The CDR3 spans 15 residues. Trimming at V came to 0 bases and at J to 1 base, leaving 1 base not matched to a gene. CDR3 sequence: CASSLASGGSYEQYF. The CDR3 nucleotides read TGTGCCAGCAGCTTAGCTAGCGGGGGTTCCTACGAGCAGTACTTC.

The CDR3 protein is CASSPWTGRGYYGYTF. CDR3 DNA sequence: TGTGCCAGCAGCCCCTGGACAGGGAGAGGGTACTATGGCTACACCTTC. The rearrangement uses TRBV5-4 and TRBJ1-2; 8 positions agree with TRBD1. Germline CDR1 is SGHNT and CDR2 is YYREEE (reference sequence). The V gene end was trimmed by 4 bases and the J gene end by 3 bases; junction bases not matched to a gene: 11. The CDR3 loop spans 16 amino acids.

The V and J genes are TRBV6-5 and TRBJ1-1; no clear D. The CDR3 length is 14 residues. The V end lost 1 base, the J end lost 0 bases, and 6 bases lay between the germline ends. The germline V gene encodes CDR1 MNHEY and CDR2 SVGAGI. The CDR3 is CASSYLSMNTEAFF. CDR3 DNA: TGTGCCAGCAGTTACTTAAGTATGAACACTGAAGCTTTCTTT.

The CDR3 loop is CASGRGQSTDTQYF. The CDR3 DNA sequence: TGTGCCAGCGGGCGGGGGCAGAGCACAGATACGCAGTATTTT. The chain joins TRBV9 to TRBJ2-3, with D maybe TRBD2 (7 bases). V lost 7 bases to trimming and J lost 0 bases, with 12 bases between them. The germline gives CDR1 SGDLS, CDR2 YYNGEE. The CDR3 consists of 14 residues.

This clone was seen only once. The DNA for the CDR3 is TGTGCCAGCAGCCCCTCCGGGGTTGGCCAGCCCCAGCATTTT. It specifies CASSPSGVGQPQHF. This rearrangement joins TRBV13 to TRBJ1-5; unclear D gene. The CDR3 runs to 14 residues. The germline V and J ends were trimmed by 5 bases and 7 bases, with 15 bases remaining between them. Germline assignment: CDR1 PRHDT and CDR2 FYEKMQ (reference sequence).

J is TRBJ1-2 and V is TRBV4-1, with TRBD1 matching over 9 bases. The V and J ends lost 5 bases and 5 bases, in that order; junction bases with no gene match: 6. The CDR3 has 14 amino acids. CDR1 is MGHRA and CDR2 is YSYEKL in the germline V gene. For the CDR3, the DNA is TGCGCCAGCAGCTTTTCGGACAGGGGTTATGGCTACACCTTC. Amino acid sequence: CASSFSDRGYGYTF.

J is TRBJ2-7 and V is TRBV28; D may be TRBD1 (5 bases). This CDR3 contains 13 residues. Trimming left V 5 bases short and J 7 bases short, with 15 bases between. CDR1 is MDHEN and CDR2 is SYDVKM in the germline V gene. The chain's CDR3 is CASSPPGFREQYF. CDR3 DNA: TGTGCCAGCAGTCCCCCAGGGTTTCGGGAGCAGTACTTC.

The chain carries TRBV27 and TRBJ2-2; unclear D gene. Germline CDR1 and CDR2: MNHEY and SMNVEV (reference sequence). Between the trimmed V and J ends, which lost 5 bases and 10 bases, there was a span of 14 bases. This CDR3 comprises 13 residues. The CDR3 region is CASSLTHGTELFF. CDR3 coding DNA: TGTGCCAGCAGTCTAACACATGGAACGGAGCTGTTTTTT.

This rearrangement joins TRBV11-1 to TRBJ2-7, with a possible D match to TRBD1 (6 bases). This CDR3 is built from 15 residues. V shed 4 bases and J shed 2 bases, with 15 bases lying between them. The germline CDR1 and CDR2 sequences are SGHAT and FQDESV (reference sequence). DNA for the CDR3: TGTGCCAGCAGCTCGATACGGGACAAACCCTACGAGCAGTACTTC. Protein product: CASSSIRDKPYEQYF.

This sequence joins TRBV6-7 and TRBJ2-7; D possibly corresponds to TRBD1 (5 bases). TRBV6-7 is identified as an open reading frame with a role that is uncertain. The CDR3 covers 15 residues. V dropped 7 bases and J dropped 0 bases, with 16 bases sitting between them. The CDR3 DNA reads as TGTGCCAGCAAGGGGTTTTGGGGTCGCTCCTACGAGCAGTACTTC. Its protein product is CASKGFWGRSYEQYF.

The chain links TRBV28 to TRBJ2-7; D may be TRBD2 (7 bases). The V end was cut by 6 bases, the J end by 7 bases, with 16 bases between. The CDR3 length is 13 residues. From germline, CDR1 is MDHEN and CDR2 SYDVKM. For the CDR3, the DNA is TGTGCCAGCAGGGGTGAGGGGGGAGGGGAGCAGTACTTC. This sequence encodes CASRGEGGGEQYF.

The rearrangement joins TRBV6-1 to TRBJ2-7; D gene unclear. The CDR3 consists of 14 residues. CDR1 is MNHNS, CDR2 SASEGT, per germline. Trimming took off 8 bases at V and 2 bases at J, with 16 bases between the two ends. The CDR3 nucleotides read TGTGCCAGCGGGGTAAGGGATAGACCCTACGAGCAGTACTTC. Amino acid sequence: CASGVRDRPYEQYF.

V and J are TRBV7-8 and TRBJ2-5, with TRBD2 matching over 12 bases. Germline-derived CDR1 and CDR2 are SGHVS and FQNEAQ. Losses at the gene ends were 1 base for V and 1 base for J; bases not matched to a gene: 4. This CDR3 comprises 17 residues. As DNA, the CDR3 is TGTGCCAGCAGCTTAGGGGCTAGCGGGGGGGGCCAAGAGACCCAGTACTTC. It specifies CASSLGASGGGQETQYF.

CDR3 sequence reads: CAWSVPTGRFDRYF. CDR3 coding DNA: TGTGCCTGGAGTGTCCCAACAGGGAGGTTCGATAGGTATTTT. The genes are TRBV30 and TRBJ2-3; tentatively, D is TRBD1 or TRBD2 (6 bases each). The CDR3 length is 14 residues. Deletions cut 0 bases from V and 14 bases from J, with 21 bases between. CDR1 and CDR2 (germline): GTSNPN, SVGIG (reference sequence).

In its sample, this clone ranks as medium-sized. This rearrangement joins TRBV15 to TRBJ1-2; TRBD1 matches at 8 bases. The V gene's germline CDR1 is LNHNV and CDR2 YYDKDF (reference sequence). V shed 0 bases, J shed 6 bases, and the junction held 6 bases outside the gene matches. The CDR3 loop spans 15 amino acids. Written as DNA, the CDR3 is TGTGCCACCAGCAGAGACGTCCAGGGGGCGAATGGCTACACCTTC. Its protein product is CATSRDVQGANGYTF.

The J gene is TRBJ1-2, the V gene TRBV27; D remains ambiguous. The CDR3 is 14 amino acids. The ends were cut back, 0 bases at V and 1 base at J, with 6 bases in the middle. In germline, CDR1 is MNHEY, CDR2 SMNVEV (reference sequence). Here the CDR3 reads CASSLSPNNYGYTF. The DNA of the CDR3 is TGTGCCAGCAGTTTATCTCCTAATAACTATGGCTACACCTTC.

The rearrangement joins TRBV5-4 to TRBJ2-3; no firm D call. This CDR3 comprises 12 residues. Germline V gene lookup returns CDR1 SGHNT and CDR2 YYREEE (reference sequence). V lost 3 bases to trimming and J lost 6 bases, with 8 bases between them. Here the CDR3 DNA reads TGTGCCAGCAGCTCGTGGACGGATACGCAGTATTTT. This gives the protein CASSSWTDTQYF.

The chain couples TRBV15 to TRBJ1-5; D uncertain. The ends were cut back, 1 base at V and 5 bases at J, with 9 bases in the middle. CDR3 length: 14 amino acids. Germline V gene lookup returns CDR1 LNHNV and CDR2 YYDKDF (reference sequence). The chain's CDR3 is CATSRGERYQPQHF. The CDR3 DNA reads TGTGCCACCAGCAGAGGTGAGAGATATCAGCCCCAGCATTTT.

The rearrangement links TRBV5-4 to TRBJ1-1, with a possible D match to TRBD1 (5 bases). Trimming pared 9 bases from V and 3 bases from J, leaving 12 bases between. The CDR3 length is 12 residues. CDR1 is SGHNT and CDR2 is YYREEE in the germline V gene (reference sequence). This CDR3 is CATRQSHTEAFF. For the CDR3, the DNA is TGTGCCACCAGACAGTCGCACACTGAAGCTTTCTTT.

The chain couples TRBV7-9 to TRBJ2-7; D unclear. This CDR3 region has 11 residues. Germline lookup yields CDR1 SEHNR and CDR2 FQNEAQ (reference sequence). Trimming shortened V by 1 base and J by 7 bases, and 5 bases separated the two germline ends. The CDR3 region has the DNA TGTGCCAGCAGCTTAGGTTTAGAGCAGTACTTC. Its protein product is CASSLGLEQYF.

This chain links TRBV28 with TRBJ2-5, with 7 bases that match TRBD1. V was pared by 7 bases and J by 5 bases, with 10 bases of the junction left unmatched. This CDR3 region has 14 residues. CDR1 and CDR2 (germline): MDHEN, SYDVKM. Written as DNA, the CDR3 is TGTGCCAGCACCCCAGACAGGGTCGGGGAGACCCAGTACTTC. This sequence encodes CASTPDRVGETQYF.

The V gene is TRBV28, the J gene TRBJ1-1; D gene ambiguous. The germline V and J ends were trimmed by 5 bases and 4 bases, with 5 bases remaining between them. This CDR3 has 11 residues. CDR1 and CDR2 from the germline V gene are MDHEN and SYDVKM. The CDR3: CASSPATEAFF. CDR3 DNA: TGTGCCAGCAGTCCGGCCACTGAAGCTTTCTTT.

The V call is TRBV2, the J call TRBJ2-7; a weak D match, TRBD1 (5 bases). Trimming took off 3 bases at V and 0 bases at J, with 9 bases between the two ends. The germline CDR1 and CDR2 sequences are SNHLY and FYNNEI. The CDR3 loop spans 14 amino acids. The CDR3 DNA is TGTGCCAGCAGTGATTACAGGAGCTCCTACGAGCAGTACTTC. Protein sequence: CASSDYRSSYEQYF.

V gene TRBV9 combines with J gene TRBJ2-6, with D possibly being TRBD1 or TRBD2 (5 bases each). Per germline, CDR1 SGDLS and CDR2 YYNGEE. The germline V and J ends were trimmed by 1 base and 0 bases, with 11 bases remaining between them. The CDR3 has 17 amino acids. CDR3 sequence (DNA): TGTGCCAGCAGCGTACTCGGGACGGGCTCTGGGGCCAACGTCCTGACTTTC. Translating it yields CASSVLGTGSGANVLTF.

This clone was detected once. This chain uses TRBV9 with TRBJ2-3, with D perhaps TRBD2 (5 bases). Germline V gives CDR1 SGDLS, CDR2 YYNGEE. This CDR3 has 16 residues. The germline V and J ends were trimmed by 4 bases and 2 bases, with 17 bases remaining between them. The CDR3 region has the DNA TGTGCCAGCAGCATCGGAGCCCTAGCAGACACAGATACGCAGTATTTT. It encodes CASSIGALADTDTQYF.